This section outlines one T cell receptor (beta chain) sequence together with its context. No antigen is known for it. From germline, CDR1 is SEHNR and CDR2 FQNEAQ (reference sequence). V lost 3 bases and J 5 bases, leaving 11 bases between the germline ends. The CDR3 contains 13 residues. This sample is drawn from a study of shared clonotypes between healthy human individuals. Turning to the study itself: With ages of 18 to 49, the donors were two women and three men. General study points: Naive CD4 clonotypes were shared across a few donors at roughly 4.6%. Compared with memory subsets, naive subsets generally had larger estimated richness.

Naive CD8 cells, CD45RO-negative and positively selected for CCR7, excluded terminally differentiated effector memory CD45RA+ cells. Once extracted for a subset, genomic DNA was divided evenly among several immunoSEQ plates. Assay used: immunoSEQ multiplex PCR; TCRdb lists only in-frame clones, some missing. The sample has about 2.1 million clones; approximately 94% are singletons. The sample taken for sequencing was naive CD8+ T cells from PBMCs. This TCR came from a man between 18 and 35 years old in good health. Some clones in this sample may be carry-over from other donors' samples. The rearrangement uses TRBV7-9 and TRBJ2-7, with D unclear. CDR3 bases: TGTGCCAGCAGCTTGGGCAGCCCGCACGAGCAGTACTTC. Translated: CASSLGSPHEQYF.